A single sample gave rise to the 9 T cell receptor beta chains below, sequenced in a study of cytomegalovirus exposure and HLA in healthy donors (dated by TCRdb to about 2017). Library preparation was by the immunoSEQ multiplex PCR assay. The multiplex PCR relied on a mix of 60 forward primers for TCR Vbeta segments and 13 reverse primers for TCR Jbeta segments. In its TCRdb copy, this immuneACCESS table keeps in-frame sequences only and misses some clones. Where compared with another copy, unresolved V genes explain less than half of these, and the others have no known cause. A total of under 200,000 clones appear in this sample, over 75% of them only once. The top ten clones comprise approximately 0.47% of the sample. Sample: PBMCs. The receptors shown here come from a woman aged 45-65 years in good health and CMV-seronegative.

This chain links TRBV4-2 with TRBJ1-2, with D unclear. CDR3 length equals 15 residues. V was clipped by 4 bases and J by 4 bases, with 16 bases between them. Germline V gene lookup returns CDR1 LGHNA and CDR2 YNFKEQ. The CDR3 loop is CASSPQDSGRYGYTF. The CDR3 nucleotides are TGTGCCAGCAGCCCTCAGGACTCCGGACGCTATGGCTACACCTTC.

The chain couples TRBV7-2 to TRBJ2-7; weak D call: TRBD2 (6 bases). Per germline, CDR1 SGHTA and CDR2 FQGNSA. The V end lost 1 base, the J end lost 4 bases, and 11 bases lay between the germline ends. The CDR3 spans 14 residues. In DNA form, the CDR3 reads TGTGCCAGCAGCTTAGTACGGGGGAGGTACGAGCAGTACTTC. Protein: CASSLVRGRYEQYF.

The gene calls are TRBV2 and TRBJ2-7; D might be TRBD2 (7 bases). This CDR3 has 13 amino acids. The germline V gene encodes CDR1 SNHLY and CDR2 FYNNEI. With 8 bases removed from V and 6 bases from J, the gap between germline ends came to 17 bases. The DNA for the CDR3 is TGTGCCAGCCATGTACAGGGAGGGTCCGAGCAGTACTTC. This codes for CASHVQGGSEQYF.

The chain joins TRBV10-1 to TRBJ1-4, with D possibly TRBD1 on 5 matching bases. V lost 3 bases and J 6 bases, leaving 14 bases between the germline ends. Germline V gene lookup returns CDR1 WNHNN and CDR2 SYGVQD (reference sequence). The CDR3 consists of 15 residues. CDR3 sequence: CASSDTPGRDEKLFF. The CDR3 region has the DNA TGCGCCAGCAGTGATACCCCAGGGCGAGATGAAAAACTGTTTTTT.

V is TRBV29-1 and J is TRBJ2-1, with no clear D. Germline V lookup: CDR1 SQVTM, CDR2 ANQGSEA. Trimming took off 0 bases at V and 9 bases at J, with 12 bases between the two ends. The length of the CDR3 is 13 residues. The CDR3 DNA reads TGCAGCGTTGAAGATCGACACAGCAGTGAGCAGTTCTTC. Its translation is CSVEDRHSSEQFF.

J is TRBJ1-2 and V is TRBV14; D is uncertain. Germline V gene data show CDR1 as SGHDN and CDR2 as FVKESK. This CDR3 is built from 15 residues. Trimming cost V 4 bases and J 0 bases, with 12 bases left between them. The CDR3 spells CASSLAVGPNYGYTF. CDR3 sequence (DNA): TGTGCCAGCAGCCTAGCCGTGGGTCCTAACTATGGCTACACCTTC.

The chain couples TRBV19 to TRBJ1-5; the D gene is possibly TRBD1 (5 bases). Germline CDR1 reads LNHDA; CDR2 reads SQIVND (reference sequence). This CDR3 has 17 amino acids. V was trimmed by 3 bases and J by 0 bases, leaving 15 bases between them. CDR3 DNA sequence: TGTGCCAGTAGTATGCGGGGCCACATTGATAGCAATCAGCCCCAGCATTTT. Its protein product is CASSMRGHIDSNQPQHF.

The chain links TRBV7-2 to TRBJ2-2; 10 bases are a match to TRBD2. The CDR3 has 16 residues. V dropped 5 bases and J dropped 4; count of bases not matched to a gene: 7. Per germline, CDR1 SGHTA and CDR2 FQGNSA. CDR3 in DNA: TGTGCCAGCAGCCGCAGCGGGGGGGCGGGCACCGGGGAGCTGTTTTTT. The encoded protein is CASSRSGGAGTGELFF.

The chain links TRBV6-1 to TRBJ2-2; D may be TRBD1 (8 bases). The CDR3 is 14 amino acids. V shed 9 bases and J shed 5 bases, with 16 bases lying between them. Germline values: CDR1 MNHNS, CDR2 SASEGT. In DNA, the CDR3 is TGTGCCAGTAGGACAGGGAGGGAGACCGGGGAGCTGTTTTTT. It codes for CASRTGRETGELFF.